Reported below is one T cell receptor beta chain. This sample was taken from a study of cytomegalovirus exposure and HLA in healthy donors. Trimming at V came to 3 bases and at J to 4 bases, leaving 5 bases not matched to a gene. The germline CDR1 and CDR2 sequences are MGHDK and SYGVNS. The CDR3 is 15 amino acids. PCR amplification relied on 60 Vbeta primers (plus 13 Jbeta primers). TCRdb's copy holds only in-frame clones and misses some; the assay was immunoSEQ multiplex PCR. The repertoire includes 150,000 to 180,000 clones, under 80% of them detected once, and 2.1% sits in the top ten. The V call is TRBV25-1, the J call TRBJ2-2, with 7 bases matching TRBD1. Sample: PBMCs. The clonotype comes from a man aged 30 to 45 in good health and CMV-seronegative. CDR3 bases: TGTGCCAGCAGTGATCTGACAGGGTTCACCGGGGAGCTGTTTTTT. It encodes CASSDLTGFTGELFF. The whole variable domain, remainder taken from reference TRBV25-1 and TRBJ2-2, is EADIYQTPRYLVIGTGKKITLECSQTMGHDKMYWYQQDPGMELHLIHYSYGVNSTEKGDLSSESTVSRIRTEHFPLTLESARPSHTSQYLCASSDLTGFTGELFFGEGSRLTVL.